This is a list of T cell receptor beta chains from one sample in a study of OX40 agonist ivuxolimab in advanced cancers. TCRdb's table, derived via immunoSEQ multiplex PCR, lists solely in-frame clones and lacks some. The table shows about 45,000 clones, with around 87% occurring only once. The sequences come from CD4+ or CD8+ T cells sorted from blood, collected in a trial of the OX40 agonist ivuxolimab. The receptor set was obtained from an adult with an advanced solid tumor such as melanoma, head and neck, liver or kidney cancer. CDR3s include the opening cysteine and the closing phenylalanine or tryptophan. D genes are given only for firm matches. Only some rows state a clone size, as once, few, many or a class for expanded clones.

V	D	J	size	CDR3	DNA
TRBV11-2	-	TRBJ2-7	few	CASSDYRGTRDEQYF	TGTGCCAGCAGCGACTACAGGGGGACTAGGGACGAGCAGTACTTC
TRBV7-8	-	TRBJ2-7	-	CASSFIGESYEQYF	TGTGCCAGCAGCTTCATAGGGGAATCGTACGAGCAGTACTTC
TRBV5-1	-	TRBJ1-3	-	CASSLDPTSRAGNTIYF	TGCGCCAGCAGCTTGGACCCCACTTCAAGGGCTGGAAACACCATATATTTT
TRBV6-5	-	TRBJ1-1	-	CASSRSTGLGTEAFF	TGTGCCAGCTCCCGAAGTACGGGCTTAGGGACTGAAGCTTTCTTT
TRBV5-6	TRBD1	TRBJ1-2	-	CASSSRTGDPSFNYGYTF	TGTGCCAGCAGCTCCCGGACAGGGGATCCGAGTTTTAACTATGGCTACACCTTC
TRBV6-6	TRBD2	TRBJ2-5	-	CASSYSASGMLETQYF	TGTGCCAGCAGTTACTCCGCTAGCGGGATGTTAGAGACCCAGTACTTC
TRBV11-1	-	TRBJ2-2	once	CASSTRQFTGELFF	TGTGCCAGCAGCACCAGACAGTTCACCGGGGAGCTGTTTTTT
TRBV29-1	-	TRBJ1-1	few	CSVTGATEAFF	TGCAGCGTCACAGGAGCCACTGAAGCTTTCTTT
TRBV7-3	-	TRBJ2-3	-	CASSPTGSDTQYF	TGTGCCAGCAGCCCCACGGGGTCAGATACGCAGTATTTT
TRBV7-9	TRBD2	TRBJ2-7	once	CASSLGSGGAWRHEQYF	TGTGCCAGCAGCTTAGGTAGCGGGGGGGCTTGGCGACACGAGCAGTACTTC
TRBV10-3	-	TRBJ1-2	-	CAITRETAYGYTF	TGTGCCATCACCAGAGAGACAGCTTATGGCTACACCTTC
TRBV4-2	TRBD2	TRBJ2-3	-	CASSPQLAGGHTDTQYF	TGTGCCAGCAGCCCCCAACTAGCGGGGGGTCACACAGATACGCAGTATTTT
TRBV9	TRBD1	TRBJ1-1	few	CASSPNRGLTEAFF	TGTGCCAGCAGCCCAAACAGGGGGTTAACTGAAGCTTTCTTT
TRBV18	TRBD1	TRBJ2-7	-	CASSPSGQGSYEQYF	TGTGCCAGCTCACCCTCCGGACAGGGCTCCTACGAGCAGTACTTC
TRBV11-2	-	TRBJ2-7	-	CASSSIYEQYF	TGTGCCAGCAGCTCGATCTACGAGCAGTACTTC
TRBV19	TRBD1	TRBJ1-5	-	CASRDGTAHQPQHF	TGTGCCAGTAGGGACGGGACAGCTCATCAGCCCCAGCATTTT
TRBV7-3	TRBD2	TRBJ2-1	-	CASSLTGTSYNEQFF	TGTGCCAGCAGCTTAACCGGGACTAGCTACAATGAGCAGTTCTTC
TRBV7-8	TRBD1	TRBJ1-2	-	CASGGLTGTDYGYTF	TGTGCCAGCGGGGGCCTGACAGGGACTGACTATGGCTACACCTTC
TRBV6-5	-	TRBJ2-2	-	CASKKLAGPGELFF	TGTGCCAGCAAAAAGCTGGCAGGCCCCGGGGAGCTGTTTTTT
TRBV18	TRBD1	TRBJ2-5	-	CASSRGTGALETQYF	TGTGCCAGCTCACGCGGAACAGGGGCCCTGGAGACCCAGTACTTC
TRBV27	TRBD1	TRBJ1-2	-	CASSLGQGQGGYTF	TGTGCCAGCAGTCTCGGTCAGGGACAGGGAGGCTACACCTTC
TRBV7-8	TRBD1	TRBJ1-4	-	CASSPQGARGEKLFF	TGTGCCAGCAGCCCACAGGGGGCGCGGGGAGAAAAACTGTTTTTT
TRBV7-2	-	TRBJ2-5	-	CASSLRRVNEGGTQYF	TGTGCCAGCAGCTTAAGAAGGGTTAACGAGGGGGGGACCCAGTACTTC
TRBV7-9	-	TRBJ1-5	-	CASSPSGGRNQPQHF	TGTGCCAGCAGCCCGTCTGGGGGACGTAATCAGCCCCAGCATTTT
TRBV2	-	TRBJ2-6	-	CATTGGANVLTF	TGTGCCACCACGGGTGGGGCCAACGTCCTGACTTTC
TRBV5-6	TRBD2	TRBJ2-1	-	CASSLYGTSGSGQFF	TGTGCCAGCAGCTTGTATGGGACTAGCGGTTCCGGGCAGTTCTTC
TRBV7-6	-	TRBJ1-1	-	CASRPWVGRGVNTEAFF	TGTGCCAGCAGGCCGTGGGTAGGACGTGGGGTGAACACTGAAGCTTTCTTT
TRBV29-1	TRBD1	TRBJ1-1	-	CSVGDRANTEAFF	TGCAGCGTCGGGGACAGGGCGAACACTGAAGCTTTCTTT
TRBV7-2	-	TRBJ1-6	-	CASSKDRYNSPLHF	TGTGCCAGCAGCAAGGACCGCTATAATTCACCCCTCCACTTT
TRBV19	TRBD1	TRBJ1-6	-	CASRTGDIYNSPLHF	TGTGCCAGCAGGACAGGCGACATCTATAATTCACCCCTCCACTTT
TRBV7-2	TRBD1	TRBJ2-5	-	CASSLEGTGGQTQYF	TGTGCCAGCAGCTTAGAGGGGACAGGGGGCCAGACCCAGTACTTC
TRBV6-4	-	TRBJ2-1	-	CASSEGLSYNEQFF	TGTGCCAGCAGTGAAGGGTTGTCCTACAATGAGCAGTTCTTC
TRBV7-3	-	TRBJ1-2	-	CASSLTTGPISGYTF	TGTGCCAGCAGCTTGACGACGGGTCCAATTTCTGGCTACACCTTC
TRBV29-1	-	TRBJ2-5	-	CSVVQNQETQYF	TGCAGCGTTGTTCAGAACCAAGAGACCCAGTACTTC
TRBV19	-	TRBJ1-1	-	CASSNAGVLQAFF	TGTGCCAGTTCGAATGCAGGGGTTCTTCAGGCTTTCTTT
TRBV19	-	TRBJ1-1	-	CASTGDKNTEAFF	TGTGCCAGTACCGGGGACAAGAACACTGAAGCTTTCTTT
TRBV2	TRBD1	TRBJ2-1	-	CASSVNRGDEQFF	TGTGCCAGCAGTGTTAACAGGGGCGATGAGCAGTTCTTC
TRBV6-6	TRBD2	TRBJ2-1	-	CASRSGTSYEQFF	TGTGCCAGCAGATCCGGGACTAGCTATGAGCAGTTCTTC
TRBV19	-	TRBJ2-3	-	CASMKGLGDTQYF	TGTGCCAGTATGAAGGGCCTTGGAGATACGCAGTATTTT
TRBV7-6	-	TRBJ1-1	-	CASSLALRADTEAFF	TGTGCCAGCAGCTTAGCGCTACGGGCAGACACTGAAGCTTTCTTT
TRBV19	-	TRBJ1-5	-	CASSMEHRPNSNQPQHF	TGTGCCAGTAGTATGGAGCACAGGCCGAATAGCAATCAGCCCCAGCATTTT
TRBV28	-	TRBJ1-3	-	CASSSLGDALNGNTIYF	TGTGCCAGCAGTTCCCTCGGAGATGCTCTAAACGGAAACACCATATATTTT
TRBV6-4	TRBD1	TRBJ1-2	-	CASTPVTGDYGYTF	TGTGCCAGCACCCCGGTGACAGGGGACTATGGCTACACCTTC
TRBV18	TRBD1	TRBJ1-5	-	CASSPTGVRGEPQHF	TGTGCCAGCTCACCGACAGGGGTTAGGGGGGAGCCCCAGCATTTT
TRBV28	-	TRBJ1-4	-	CASSQAEGVNEKLFF	TGTGCCAGCAGTCAGGCTGAAGGGGTTAATGAAAAACTGTTTTTT
TRBV13	TRBD2	TRBJ2-7	-	CASSFSGRVNEQYF	TGTGCCAGCAGCTTCAGCGGGAGGGTAAACGAGCAGTACTTC
TRBV5-1	-	TRBJ2-2	-	CASSLQGLIAGELFF	TGCGCCAGCAGCTTGCAGGGGTTAATCGCCGGGGAGCTGTTTTTT
TRBV19	-	TRBJ1-5	-	CASSIGDMRSNQPQHF	TGTGCCAGTAGTATAGGGGACATGAGGAGCAATCAGCCCCAGCATTTT
TRBV6-6	TRBD1	TRBJ2-7	once	CASSSGQGAGEQYF	TGTGCCAGCAGTTCGGGACAGGGGGCGGGAGAGCAGTACTTC
TRBV10-2	-	TRBJ2-2	-	CASSTGIGELFF	TGCGCCAGCAGTACAGGGATCGGGGAGCTGTTTTTT
TRBV11-2	-	TRBJ1-2	-	CASSLQGDYGYTF	TGTGCCAGCAGCCTCCAGGGAGACTATGGCTACACCTTC
TRBV7-6	-	TRBJ1-2	-	CASSPLRWGKTFYGYTF	TGTGCCAGCAGCCCGCTACGGTGGGGCAAGACGTTTTATGGCTACACCTTC
TRBV7-9	-	TRBJ2-7	-	CASSGSGRHYEQYF	TGTGCCAGCAGCGGATCGGGACGGCACTACGAGCAGTACTTC
TRBV10-3	TRBD2	TRBJ2-1	-	CAIRLAGGPGNEQFF	TGTGCCATCAGACTAGCGGGAGGGCCGGGCAATGAGCAGTTCTTC
TRBV18	-	TRBJ2-7	once	CASSPLSGREQYF	TGTGCCAGCTCACCACTATCCGGTCGCGAGCAGTACTTC